This entry lists 28 T cell receptor beta chains sequenced from one sample in a study of response to subunit inactivated influenza vaccine. A single record per CDR3 protein comes from TCRdb applying MiXCR to the RT-PCR reads. The table records hundreds of thousands of distinct CDR3 sequences, around 20% of them present only once. Material: PBMCs from blood, obtained 5 to 6 days after vaccination. The receptors derive from a man aged 50 to 60 who received an inactivated influenza vaccine.

This clonotype has ten or more counts. The chain employs TRBV10-3 and TRBJ2-3; a weak D match, TRBD1 (5 bases). Trimming left V 0 bases short and J 2 bases short, with 9 bases between. CDR3 size: 15 residues. Germline V gene sequence: CDR1 ENHRY, CDR2 SYGVKD. CDR3 loop: CAISESGHHTDTQYF. The CDR3 bases are TGTGCCATCAGTGAGTCGGGGCATCACACAGATACGCAGTATTTT.

In its sample, this clonotype was seen a few times. V usage is TRBV5-5 and J usage is TRBJ1-5; TRBD1 matches at 7 bases. With 6 bases clipped from V and 0 bases from J, the junction kept 6 bases outside the gene matches. Germline V lookup: CDR1 SGHKS, CDR2 YYEKEE (reference sequence). CDR3 length: 15 amino acids. The CDR3 is CASMKGGYSNQPQHF. The CDR3 bases are TGTGCCAGCATGAAAGGGGGCTATAGCAATCAGCCCCAGCATTTT.

The V and J genes are TRBV5-1 and TRBJ2-3; 8 bases match TRBD2. The CDR3 has 15 amino acids. The germline V gene has CDR1 SGHRS and CDR2 YFSETQ. J lost 4 bases, V lost 1 base, and 5 bases had no gene match. CDR3 nucleotide sequence: TGCGCCAGCAGCTTGATGGGACTAGTGGCAGATACGCAGTATTTT. Its translation is CASSLMGLVADTQYF. Together with reference TRBV5-1 and TRBJ2-3, the CDR3 gives the full variable domain: KAGVTQTPRYLIKTRGQQVTLSCSPISGHRSVSWYQQTPGQGLQFLFEYFSETQRNKGNFPGRFSGRQFSNSRSEMNVSTLELGDSALYLCASSLMGLVADTQYFGPGTRLTVL.

This clonotype was recorded many times. The rearrangement uses TRBV29-1 and TRBJ2-1; possible D gene TRBD2, 6 bases. This CDR3 region has 17 residues. Between the trimmed V and J ends, which lost 1 base and 1 base, there was a span of 17 bases. Germline V gene lookup returns CDR1 SQVTM and CDR2 ANQGSEA. For the CDR3, the DNA is TGCAGCGTTGAAGGTCGCGGCGGGATTTTTTCCTACAATGAGCAGTTCTTC. Translating it yields CSVEGRGGIFSYNEQFF.

This clonotype was counted between two and nine times. The V call is TRBV20-1, the J call TRBJ1-5, with TRBD1 identical over 7 bases. V shed 3 bases and J 1 base; nucleotides not matched to a gene: 6. Germline V CDR1 and CDR2: DFQATT, SNEGSKA (reference sequence). The CDR3 contains 15 residues. In nucleotides, the CDR3 is TGCAGTGCTAGTGAGGGGGCGGGAAGCAATCAGCCCCAGCATTTT. Protein: CSASEGAGSNQPQHF.

This clonotype was detected many times. The rearrangement links TRBV20-1 to TRBJ1-2; 9 bases match TRBD1. Germline assignment: CDR1 DFQATT and CDR2 SNEGSKA (reference sequence). V lost 0 bases, J lost 6 bases, and 8 bases stayed unmatched. CDR3 length: 15 residues. The CDR3 spells CSARDATGGVHGYTF. The CDR3 bases are TGCAGTGCTAGAGATGCAACAGGGGGCGTTCATGGCTACACCTTC.

This clonotype was recorded at least ten times. The rearrangement joins TRBV20-1 to TRBJ2-1, with 7 bases that match TRBD1. This CDR3 comprises 14 residues. Trimming at V came to 4 bases and at J to 5 bases, leaving 8 bases not matched to a gene. Germline CDR1 and CDR2: DFQATT and SNEGSKA (reference sequence). The DNA of the CDR3 is TGCAGTGCTAAAGGACAGGTCTTTAACAATGAGCAGTTCTTC. This encodes CSAKGQVFNNEQFF.

J is TRBJ2-5 and V is TRBV24-1; D assignment may be TRBD1 or TRBD2 (5 bases each). Germline loops: CDR1 KGHDR, CDR2 SFDVKD. CDR3 length equals 12 residues. V was clipped by 9 bases and J by 4 bases, with 11 bases between them. CDR3 DNA sequence: TGTGCCACCGAGGGGCTCGGAGAGACCCAGTACTTC. The encoded protein is CATEGLGETQYF.

This clonotype was observed a handful of times. DNA for the CDR3: TGTGCCAGCAGCTTAGCACTCGCCTCCTACAATGAGCAGTTCTTC. This codes for CASSLALASYNEQFF. The chain uses TRBV7-2 and TRBJ2-1; the D is unclear. This CDR3 spans 15 amino acids. Germline V gene lookup returns CDR1 SGHTA and CDR2 FQGNSA. Trimming shortened V by 0 bases and J by 0 bases, and 6 bases separated the two germline ends. Full variable domain (rest looked up from reference TRBV7-2 and TRBJ2-1): GAGVSQSPSNKVTEKGKDVELRCDPISGHTALYWYRQSLGQGLEFLIYFQGNSAPDKSGLPSDRFSAERTGGSVSTLTIQRTQQEDSAVYLCASSLALASYNEQFFGPGTRLTVL.

The gene calls are TRBV20-1 and TRBJ2-7; a possible D gene is TRBD2 (6 bases). The CDR3 totals 14 residues. CDR1 and CDR2 (germline): DFQATT, SNEGSKA (reference sequence). V was shortened by 5 bases and J by 3 bases, with 17 bases between the two germline ends. DNA for the CDR3: TGCAGTGCTTCTAATGTTAGCGGCTTCTACGAGCAGTACTTC. Its translation is CSASNVSGFYEQYF.

This clonotype was detected a few times. This chain links TRBV4-2 with TRBJ2-5, with 15 bases that match TRBD2. V dropped 1 base and J dropped 5; count of bases not matched to a gene: 14. The CDR3 runs to 20 residues. Germline loops: CDR1 LGHNA, CDR2 YNFKEQ. Here the CDR3 DNA reads TGTGCCAGCAGCCAAGGAAGAGGGACTAGCGGGGGGAGTCCCCCTGAGACCCAGTACTTC. Translating gives CASSQGRGTSGGSPPETQYF.

This clonotype was counted between two and nine times. The CDR3 here is CASSLTGKNTDTQYF. The CDR3 DNA sequence: TGTGCCAGCAGCTTGACCGGGAAAAACACAGATACGCAGTATTTT. The chain is built from TRBV7-9 and TRBJ2-3; weak D call: TRBD2 (5 bases). Germline V lookup: CDR1 SEHNR, CDR2 FQNEAQ (reference sequence). V shed 3 bases and J shed 2 bases, with 12 bases lying between them. This CDR3 comprises 15 residues.

The chain links TRBV27 to TRBJ2-4, with D tentatively TRBD2 (6 bases). Germline V lookup: CDR1 MNHEY, CDR2 SMNVEV (reference sequence). This CDR3 region has 17 residues. V was trimmed by 5 bases and J by 5 bases, leaving 22 bases between them. CDR3 DNA: TGTGCCAGCAGTCACACCCTCCCGGGGGACGTACAAAACATTCAGTACTTC. This codes for CASSHTLPGDVQNIQYF.

The sample holds many counts of this clonotype. The chain uses TRBV7-2 and TRBJ2-4; either TRBD1 or TRBD2 may supply D (5 bases each). CDR3 size: 14 residues. Trimming took 4 bases from V and 2 from J, leaving 9 bases between them. Germline CDR1 is SGHTA and CDR2 is FQGNSA. The CDR3 region is CASSSGTTKNIQYF. The CDR3 nucleotides are TGTGCCAGCAGCTCCGGGACCACCAAAAACATTCAGTACTTC.

V usage is TRBV7-3 and J usage is TRBJ2-5; the D gene is possibly TRBD2 (6 bases). This CDR3 comprises 16 residues. Germline V gene lookup returns CDR1 SGHTA and CDR2 FQGTGA. V lost 5 bases, J lost 2 bases, and 18 bases lay in between. Here the CDR3 reads CASSPGPAGYQETQYF. The CDR3 nucleotides read TGTGCCAGCAGCCCCGGGCCAGCGGGCTATCAAGAGACCCAGTACTTC.

This clonotype was found a few times. V gene TRBV4-2 combines with J gene TRBJ1-6; D remains ambiguous. V was clipped by 0 bases and J by 14 bases, with 5 bases between them. Germline CDR1 reads LGHNA; CDR2 reads YNFKEQ. The CDR3 contains 11 residues. CDR3 nucleotide sequence: TGTGCCAGCAGCCAAGATGGATCCCTCCACTTT. Translation gives CASSQDGSLHF.

This clonotype was seen only a few times. The chain is built from TRBV25-1 and TRBJ1-1; D is unclear. The CDR3 covers 14 residues. V was shortened by 3 bases and J by 3 bases, with 11 bases between the two germline ends. Looked up from germline, CDR1 is MGHDK and CDR2 is SYGVNS. The CDR3 reads CASSELREDTEAFF. CDR3 sequence (DNA): TGTGCCAGCAGTGAGCTCAGAGAAGACACTGAAGCTTTCTTT.

This clonotype was observed at least ten times. The rearrangement joins TRBV11-2 to TRBJ2-1; D gene uncertain. There are 11 residues in the CDR3. V was pared by 3 bases and J by 10 bases, with 7 bases between. Germline V gives CDR1 SGHAT, CDR2 FQNNGV. CDR3 amino acids: CASSFAGEQFF. The CDR3 region has the DNA TGTGCCAGCAGCTTCGCCGGCGAGCAGTTCTTC.

J is TRBJ2-4 and V is TRBV20-1, with D possibly called TRBD1 or TRBD2 (7 bases each). The CDR3 has 20 amino acids. Germline V gene data show CDR1 as DFQATT and CDR2 as SNEGSKA (reference sequence). V was cut by 1 base and J by 0 bases, with 25 bases left in between. CDR3 loop: CSARGGGGETGSGAKNIQYF. Written as DNA, the CDR3 is TGCAGTGCTAGAGGAGGGGGGGGAGAGACAGGGAGTGGAGCCAAAAACATTCAGTACTTC.

The chain combines TRBV27 with TRBJ2-4, with 12 bases fitting TRBD2. The CDR3 runs to 19 residues. V lost 3 bases and J lost 1; bases outside the gene matches: 10. From germline, CDR1 is MNHEY and CDR2 SMNVEV (reference sequence). CDR3 nucleotides: TGTGCCAGCAGTTTGCTAGCGGGGGGGCCGAAGGCGGCCAAAAACATTCAGTACTTC. Protein product: CASSLLAGGPKAAKNIQYF.

This sequence joins TRBV6-2 or TRBV6-3 and TRBJ1-1; unclear D gene. Trimming pared 6 bases from V and 10 bases from J, leaving 12 bases between. This CDR3 contains 11 residues. CDR1 and CDR2 from the germline V gene are MNHEY and SVGEGT. CDR3 sequence: CASRGWPGAFF. The CDR3 nucleotides read TGTGCCAGCAGGGGGTGGCCAGGAGCTTTCTTT.

The chain joins TRBV13 to TRBJ2-5; a possible D gene is TRBD2 (5 bases). V lost 5 bases, J lost 10 bases, and 23 bases lay in between. The CDR3 consists of 15 residues. Germline lookup yields CDR1 PRHDT and CDR2 FYEKMQ (reference sequence). The CDR3 loop is CASSRSRTPRADQYF. For the CDR3, the DNA is TGTGCCAGCAGCAGATCACGGACCCCAAGAGCGGACCAGTACTTC.

The V gene is TRBV30, the J gene TRBJ2-7; D unresolved. This CDR3 contains 14 residues. Germline V lookup: CDR1 GTSNPN, CDR2 SVGIG (reference sequence). Trimming left V 3 bases short and J 2 bases short, with 14 bases between. The DNA of the CDR3 is TGTGCCTGGAGGCCCCAGGCCTTCCCCTACGAGCAGTACTTC. It is translated as CAWRPQAFPYEQYF.

Ten or more counts support this clonotype. The chain links TRBV5-1 to TRBJ2-7, with 7 bases fitting TRBD2. The J segment lost 6 bases and the V segment lost 0 bases, leaving 9 bases of the junction unmatched. Germline V CDR1 and CDR2: SGHRS, YFSETQ. The CDR3 has 15 amino acids. In DNA form, the CDR3 reads TGCGCCAGCAGCTTGGCCGGAGGGAGGGCCAGCGAGCAGTACTTC. Its protein product is CASSLAGGRASEQYF. The whole variable domain, filled in from reference TRBV5-1 and TRBJ2-7, reads KAGVTQTPRYLIKTRGQQVTLSCSPISGHRSVSWYQQTPGQGLQFLFEYFSETQRNKGNFPGRFSGRQFSNSRSEMNVSTLELGDSALYLCASSLAGGRASEQYFGPGTRLTVT.

The chain carries TRBV18 and TRBJ2-7; TRBD1 matches 11 bases. Looked up from germline, CDR1 is KGHSH and CDR2 is LQKENI. The CDR3 is made up of 14 amino acids. V shed 5 bases, J shed 5 bases, and the junction held 5 bases outside the gene matches. The CDR3 DNA is TGTGCCAGCTCAGCCAGGACAGGGGGCCACGAGCAGTACTTC. It encodes CASSARTGGHEQYF.

This clonotype has just a few counts. V usage is TRBV9 and J usage is TRBJ2-3; 8 bases fit TRBD2. CDR3 length: 18 residues. J lost 6 bases, V lost 1 base, and 16 bases had no gene match. Germline loops: CDR1 SGDLS, CDR2 YYNGEE. The CDR3 is CASSVPRDQRGSRDTQYF. Here the CDR3 DNA reads TGTGCCAGCAGCGTACCACGGGATCAGCGGGGGTCTAGGGATACGCAGTATTTT.

This clonotype was detected only a few times. The gene calls are TRBV6-1 and TRBJ1-4; 9 bases are a match to TRBD1. CDR1 MNHNS and CDR2 SASEGT come from the germline V gene. The CDR3 is 15 residues long. The V and J ends lost 4 bases and 7 bases, in that order; junction bases with no gene match: 7. CDR3 nucleotide sequence: TGTGCCAGCAGTGCTTTCACAGGGGGCGTTGAAAAACTGTTTTTT. This translates into CASSAFTGGVEKLFF.

V usage is TRBV7-9 and J usage is TRBJ2-7; 8 bases agree with TRBD1. V lost 6 bases to trimming and J lost 6 bases; unmatched junction nucleotides: 4. The germline gives CDR1 SEHNR, CDR2 FQNEAQ (reference sequence). This CDR3 region has 12 residues. The CDR3 DNA reads TGTGCCAGCAGGGACAGGGCTGGCGAGCAGTACTTC. This gives the protein CASRDRAGEQYF.